What follows are 25 T cell receptor beta chains derived from one specimen sequenced in a study of cytomegalovirus exposure and HLA in healthy donors. The PCR was carried out with 60 Vbeta primers and 13 Jbeta primers. TCRdb's copy holds only in-frame clones and misses some; the assay was immunoSEQ multiplex PCR. The sample comprises 99,000 or so clones, over 70% of which are singletons, and 1.3% rests with the top ten. Sequencing was done on a sample of PBMCs. The receptors were gathered from a man aged 35 to 55 in good health and CMV-seronegative.

The chain employs TRBV7-3 and TRBJ2-7, with D possibly TRBD1 on 6 matching bases. V shed 5 bases and J shed 0 bases, with 14 bases lying between them. This CDR3 is 15 amino acids long. Looked up from germline, CDR1 is SGHTA and CDR2 is FQGTGA. DNA of the CDR3: TGTGCCAGCAGCCCGAACAGGGTGTACTCCTACGAGCAGTACTTC. Its translation is CASSPNRVYSYEQYF.

This chain joins TRBV18 and TRBJ2-3; possible D gene TRBD1, 6 bases. In germline, CDR1 is KGHSH, CDR2 LQKENI. V lost 5 bases to trimming and J lost 0 bases, with 9 bases between them. This CDR3 is 14 amino acids long. The CDR3 loop is CASSDTGSTDTQYF. In nucleotides, the CDR3 is TGTGCCAGCTCAGATACAGGGAGCACAGATACGCAGTATTTT.

In this sample, this clone is medium-sized. The chain recombines TRBV6-4 with TRBJ2-3; TRBD1 is a possible D gene (5 bases). Germline values: CDR1 MRHNA, CDR2 SNTAGT. CDR3 length equals 14 residues. The ends were cut back, 2 bases at V and 2 bases at J, with 8 bases in the middle. The CDR3 loop is CASSDRGDTDTQYF. The CDR3 DNA follows: TGTGCCAGCAGTGACAGGGGCGACACAGATACGCAGTATTTT.

The genes are TRBV30 and TRBJ2-1; TRBD2 agrees at 7 bases. This CDR3 contains 13 residues. V gave up 5 bases and J gave up 9 bases; unmatched junction bases: 10. Per the germline V gene, CDR1 is GTSNPN and CDR2 is SVGIG (reference sequence). The CDR3 DNA reads TGTGCCTGGGAGGGAGGGCCATTCGTTGAGCAGTTCTTC. It specifies CAWEGGPFVEQFF.

The genes are TRBV4-2 and TRBJ2-7, with 8 bases aligning to TRBD1. V lost 8 bases to trimming and J lost 4 bases; unmatched junction nucleotides: 7. Germline V gives CDR1 LGHNA, CDR2 YNFKEQ. The CDR3 is 13 amino acids. CDR3 in amino acids: CASGEDRVYEQYF. The CDR3 nucleotides are TGTGCCAGCGGCGAGGACAGGGTTTACGAGCAGTACTTC.

The chain joins TRBV11-2 to TRBJ2-1; 7 bases align to TRBD2. There are 15 residues in the CDR3. Germline assignment: CDR1 SGHAT and CDR2 FQNNGV. V dropped 3 bases and J dropped 5; count of bases not matched to a gene: 7. CDR3 sequence: CASSFQASGNNEQFF. DNA for the CDR3: TGTGCCAGCAGCTTCCAGGCTAGCGGTAACAATGAGCAGTTCTTC.

V gene TRBV19 combines with J gene TRBJ2-6, with 8 bases aligning to TRBD2. Per germline, CDR1 LNHDA and CDR2 SQIVND (reference sequence). V lost 7 bases, J lost 0 bases, and 11 bases stayed unmatched. The CDR3 totals 18 residues. The CDR3 coding sequence is TGTGCCAGTACCATTCGGGGGGGCACCGACTCTGGGGCCAACGTCCTGACTTTC. Its translation: CASTIRGGTDSGANVLTF.

The J gene is TRBJ2-1, the V gene TRBV6-1; tentative D call: TRBD1 (6 bases). V lost 1 base to trimming and J lost 2 bases, with 9 bases between them. CDR3 length: 15 amino acids. Germline loops: CDR1 MNHNS, CDR2 SASEGT. In DNA, the CDR3 is TGTGCCAGCAGTGAAGGCAGGGGCGCCTACAATGAGCAGTTCTTC. This gives the protein CASSEGRGAYNEQFF.

J is TRBJ1-2 and V is TRBV25-1; D not certain. The germline CDR1 and CDR2 sequences are MGHDK and SYGVNS. This CDR3 spans 14 amino acids. Trimming took off 1 base at V and 4 bases at J, with 10 bases between the two ends. The CDR3 loop reads CASSEWKELYGYTF. CDR3 coding DNA: TGTGCCAGCAGTGAATGGAAGGAGCTCTATGGCTACACCTTC.

This clone was observed a handful of times. The genes are TRBV4-1 and TRBJ2-1, with D tentatively TRBD2 (6 bases). The V end lost 1 base, the J end lost 15 bases, and 16 bases lay between the germline ends. The CDR3 has 13 residues. Germline-derived CDR1 and CDR2 are MGHRA and YSYEKL. As DNA, the CDR3 is TGCGCCAGCAGCCAAGGGACTACGCAGTTGCGGTTCTTC. It translates to CASSQGTTQLRFF.

The V and J genes are TRBV4-2 and TRBJ1-1; D remains ambiguous. This CDR3 is built from 15 residues. V gave up 1 base and J gave up 0 bases, with 9 bases separating them. Germline V gene lookup returns CDR1 LGHNA and CDR2 YNFKEQ. Written as DNA, the CDR3 is TGTGCCAGCAGCCAAGCGGCAGCGTTGAACACTGAAGCTTTCTTT. Translation: CASSQAAALNTEAFF.

The chain employs TRBV5-1 and TRBJ2-7; possible D gene TRBD1, 6 bases. The CDR3 has 13 residues. Germline V gene data show CDR1 as SGHRS and CDR2 as YFSETQ. V lost 2 bases and J 5 bases, leaving 11 bases between the germline ends. CDR3 DNA sequence: TGCGCCAGCAGCTTCGCACAGGGTCACGAGCAGTACTTC. Translated, it gives CASSFAQGHEQYF.

The rearrangement links TRBV27 to TRBJ2-7; 8 bases line up with TRBD2. V dropped 5 bases and J dropped 2; count of bases not matched to a gene: 11. Germline loops: CDR1 MNHEY, CDR2 SMNVEV (reference sequence). The CDR3 loop spans 16 amino acids. The CDR3 reads CASSTHTSGGAYEQYF. The CDR3 DNA reads TGTGCCAGCAGTACCCACACTAGCGGTGGCGCCTACGAGCAGTACTTC.

This clone was seen more than once but under ten times. J is TRBJ1-1 and V is TRBV5-1; TRBD1 might be the D (5 bases). V lost 0 bases and J 5 bases, leaving 20 bases between the germline ends. This CDR3 region has 17 residues. Germline V lookup: CDR1 SGHRS, CDR2 YFSETQ. The CDR3 loop is CASSLASGGLISTEAFF. The DNA of the CDR3 is TGCGCCAGCAGCTTGGCCTCGGGGGGGTTGATATCGACTGAAGCTTTCTTT.

The chain joins TRBV7-2 to TRBJ1-2, with D hard to call. The CDR3 extends over 14 amino acids. Per germline, CDR1 SGHTA and CDR2 FQGNSA. V lost 5 bases and J 3 bases, leaving 13 bases between the germline ends. CDR3 residues: CASSARVVHYGYTF. CDR3 coding DNA: TGTGCCAGCAGCGCGCGCGTAGTACACTATGGCTACACCTTC. The full variable domain, with the rest looked up from reference TRBV7-2 and TRBJ1-2, is GAGVSQSPSNKVTEKGKDVELRCDPISGHTALYWYRQSLGQGLEFLIYFQGNSAPDKSGLPSDRFSAERTGGSVSTLTIQRTQQEDSAVYLCASSARVVHYGYTFGSGTRLTVV.

This clone has a single count. This sequence joins TRBV5-6 and TRBJ2-7, with a tentative D call TRBD2 (5 bases). In germline, CDR1 is SGHDT, CDR2 YYEEEE. Trimming took off 6 bases at V and 4 bases at J, with 26 bases between the two ends. This CDR3 comprises 17 residues. In nucleotides, the CDR3 is TGTGCCAGCACCGGCGGGCGGACGACCCCATTTACTTACGAGCAGTACTTC. Translated, it gives CASTGGRTTPFTYEQYF.

The gene calls are TRBV28 and TRBJ2-6; D not resolved. The CDR3 runs to 15 residues. V shed 3 bases and J shed 2 bases, with 8 bases lying between them. CDR1 is MDHEN, CDR2 SYDVKM, per germline. CDR3 residues: CASSFLLPGANVLTF. CDR3 DNA: TGTGCCAGCAGTTTTCTACTCCCTGGGGCCAACGTCCTGACTTTC.

The chain employs TRBV6-5 and TRBJ1-3; no definite D call. This CDR3 contains 15 residues. The germline V gene encodes CDR1 MNHEY and CDR2 SVGAGI. Trimming took off 1 base at V and 0 bases at J, with 7 bases between the two ends. Here the CDR3 DNA reads TGTGCCAGCAGTTACTATGGTAGCTCTGGAAACACCATATATTTT. Translated: CASSYYGSSGNTIYF.

Judged by abundance, this clone is medium-sized. The rearrangement joins TRBV2 to TRBJ2-1; 16 bases are a match to TRBD2. CDR1 is SNHLY and CDR2 is FYNNEI in the germline V gene. The CDR3 has 15 residues. V dropped 6 bases and J dropped 8; count of bases not matched to a gene: 4. The CDR3 here is CASRGTSGGVYEQFF. Here the CDR3 DNA reads TGTGCCAGCAGGGGGACTAGCGGGGGGGTCTATGAGCAGTTCTTC.

The chain uses TRBV7-8 and TRBJ2-7; a weak D match, TRBD1 (5 bases). The CDR3 is made up of 13 amino acids. V gave up 4 bases and J gave up 0 bases, with 7 bases separating them. Germline V CDR1 and CDR2: SGHVS, FQNEAQ. Here the CDR3 DNA reads TGTGCCAGCAGCTCAGGGCCCTCCTACGAGCAGTACTTC. This codes for CASSSGPSYEQYF.

The rearrangement joins TRBV30 to TRBJ1-2; 11 bases map to TRBD1. The CDR3 consists of 14 residues. The trim removed 5 bases at V and 7 bases at J, leaving 9 bases unmatched. Germline V gene data show CDR1 as GTSNPN and CDR2 as SVGIG (reference sequence). As DNA, the CDR3 is TGTGCCTGGGGATTCGGACAGGGGGCGGGTGGCTACACCTTC. It encodes CAWGFGQGAGGYTF.

The chain combines TRBV30 with TRBJ2-7; 7 bases are a match to TRBD1. The CDR3 covers 12 residues. V shed 1 base, J shed 10 bases, and the junction held 7 bases outside the gene matches. Per germline, CDR1 GTSNPN and CDR2 SVGIG (reference sequence). CDR3 protein: CAWSDGRGLQYF. The CDR3 region has the DNA TGTGCCTGGAGTGACGGCAGGGGGTTACAGTACTTC. Combining the CDR3 with reference TRBV30 and TRBJ2-7 gives the whole variable domain SQTIHQWPATLVQPVGSPLSLECTVEGTSNPNLYWYRQAAGRGLQLLFYSVGIGQISSEVPQNLSASRPQDRQFILSSKKLLLSDSGFYLCAWSDGRGLQYFGPGTRLTVT.

This clone showed up just once. The chain combines TRBV28 with TRBJ1-5, with D unclear. The CDR3 is 14 residues long. Germline CDR1 and CDR2: MDHEN and SYDVKM. Trimming shortened V by 6 bases and J by 1 base, and 10 bases separated the two germline ends. Here the CDR3 DNA reads TGTGCCAGCAGCGAACGTCGGAGCAATCAGCCCCAGCATTTT. Its translation: CASSERRSNQPQHF.

The CDR3 coding sequence is TGTGCCTGGAGTAAATGGGGACAGGGTTTTCGCGAGCAGTACTTC. It codes for CAWSKWGQGFREQYF. The rearrangement uses TRBV30 and TRBJ2-7; TRBD1 agrees at 9 bases. This CDR3 has 15 residues. Trimming removed 2 bases from V and 6 bases from J; junction bases left unmatched: 11. The germline V gene has CDR1 GTSNPN and CDR2 SVGIG (reference sequence).

This clone was seen a few times. The chain has TRBV2 and TRBJ2-5; TRBD2 agrees at 9 bases. V lost 3 bases, J lost 1 base, and 6 bases stayed unmatched. Germline CDR1 SNHLY, CDR2 FYNNEI. The CDR3 is 16 residues long. The CDR3 spells CASSDVAGVRQETQYF. CDR3 bases: TGTGCCAGCAGTGACGTAGCGGGAGTGCGCCAAGAGACCCAGTACTTC.